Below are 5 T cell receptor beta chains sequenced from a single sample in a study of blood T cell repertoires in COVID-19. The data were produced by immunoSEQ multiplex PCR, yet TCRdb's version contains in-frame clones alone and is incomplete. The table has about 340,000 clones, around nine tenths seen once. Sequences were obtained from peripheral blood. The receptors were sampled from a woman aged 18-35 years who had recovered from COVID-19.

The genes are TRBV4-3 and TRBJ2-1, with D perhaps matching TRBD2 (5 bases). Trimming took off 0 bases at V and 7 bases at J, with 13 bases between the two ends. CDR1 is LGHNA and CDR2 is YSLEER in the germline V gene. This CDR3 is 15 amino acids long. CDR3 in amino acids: CASSQDRAGGNEQFF. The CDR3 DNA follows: TGCGCCAGCAGCCAAGATCGGGCGGGTGGGAATGAGCAGTTCTTC.

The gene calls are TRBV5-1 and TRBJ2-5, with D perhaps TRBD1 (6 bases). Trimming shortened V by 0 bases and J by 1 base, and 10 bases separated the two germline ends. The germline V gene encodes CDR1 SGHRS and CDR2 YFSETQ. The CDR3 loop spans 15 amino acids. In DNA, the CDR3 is TGCGCCAGCAGCTTGGCGACAGGATCCCAAGAGACCCAGTACTTC. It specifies CASSLATGSQETQYF.

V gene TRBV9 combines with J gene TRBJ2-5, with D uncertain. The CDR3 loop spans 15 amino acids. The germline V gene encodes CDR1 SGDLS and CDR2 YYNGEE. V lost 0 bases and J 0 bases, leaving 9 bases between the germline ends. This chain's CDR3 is CASSVATSNQETQYF. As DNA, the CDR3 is TGTGCCAGCAGCGTAGCTACGAGCAACCAAGAGACCCAGTACTTC.

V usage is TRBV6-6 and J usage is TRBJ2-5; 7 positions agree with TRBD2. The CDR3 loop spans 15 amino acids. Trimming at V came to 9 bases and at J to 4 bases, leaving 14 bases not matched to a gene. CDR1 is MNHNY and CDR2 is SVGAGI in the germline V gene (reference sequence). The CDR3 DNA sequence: TGTGCCAGTAGCCTGGGTGGCGGGAGAGGAGAGACCCAGTACTTC. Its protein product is CASSLGGGRGETQYF.

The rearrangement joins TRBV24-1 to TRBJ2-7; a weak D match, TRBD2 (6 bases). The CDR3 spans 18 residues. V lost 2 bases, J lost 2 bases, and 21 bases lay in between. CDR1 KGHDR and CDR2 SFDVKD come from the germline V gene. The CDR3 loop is CATSDSLRTGTAPYEQYV. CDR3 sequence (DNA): TGTGCCACCAGTGATTCCCTCAGAACCGGGACTGCCCCCTACGAGCAGTACGTC.